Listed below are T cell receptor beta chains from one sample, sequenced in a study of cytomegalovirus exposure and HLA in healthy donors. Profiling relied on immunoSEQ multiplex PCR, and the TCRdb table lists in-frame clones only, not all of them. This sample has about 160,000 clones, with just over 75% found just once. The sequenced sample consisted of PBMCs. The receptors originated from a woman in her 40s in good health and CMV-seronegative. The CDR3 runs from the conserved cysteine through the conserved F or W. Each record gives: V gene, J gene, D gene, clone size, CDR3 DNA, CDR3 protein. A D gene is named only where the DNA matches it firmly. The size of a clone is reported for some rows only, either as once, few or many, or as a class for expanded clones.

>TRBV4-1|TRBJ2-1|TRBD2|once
TGCGCCAGCAGCCAAGATTTACTAGCGGGAGAGAATGAGCAGTTCTTC
CASSQDLLAGENEQFF
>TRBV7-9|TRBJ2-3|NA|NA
TGTGCCAGCAGCTTAGGCAACGAGGGAGCCTCAGATACGCAGTATTTT
CASSLGNEGASDTQYF
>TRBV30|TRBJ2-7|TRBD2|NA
TGTGCCTGGAGTGGGGTCGGGGGGGCCGGTTACGAGCAGTACTTC
CAWSGVGGAGYEQYF
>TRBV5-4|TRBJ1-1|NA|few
TGTGCCAGCAGCCGGGACACTGAAGCTTTCTTT
CASSRDTEAFF
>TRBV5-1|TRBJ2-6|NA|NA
TGCGCCAGCAGCTTGGCAAGCGGGCCTAACTCTGGGGCCAACGTCCTGACTTTC
CASSLASGPNSGANVLTF
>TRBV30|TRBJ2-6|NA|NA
TGTGCCTGGAGTGTTCGGGGGGCCAACGTCCTGACTTTC
CAWSVRGANVLTF
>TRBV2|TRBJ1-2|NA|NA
TGTGCCAGCGGTCAGGGGAGGGGCTATGGCTACACCTTC
CASGQGRGYGYTF
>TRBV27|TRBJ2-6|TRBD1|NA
TGTGCCAGCAGTCTCCGACAGGGGTACACGTCTGGGGCCAACGTCCTGACTTTC
CASSLRQGYTSGANVLTF
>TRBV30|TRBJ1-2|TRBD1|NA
TGTGCCTGGAGTGGAGACAGGGGGGACTATGGCTACACCTTC
CAWSGDRGDYGYTF
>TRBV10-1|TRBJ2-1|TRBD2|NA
TGCGCCAGCAGGGATTCTAGCGGGAGCCTGTTAGGCACCTACAATGAGCAGTTCTTC
CASRDSSGSLLGTYNEQFF
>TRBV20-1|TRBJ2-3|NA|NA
TGCAGTGCCCGTCGACAGGATACGCAGTATTTT
CSARRQDTQYF
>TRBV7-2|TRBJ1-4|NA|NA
TGTGCCAGCAGCTTGGGACTTAGAAATGAAAAACTGTTTTTT
CASSLGLRNEKLFF
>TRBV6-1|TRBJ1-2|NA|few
TGTGCCAGCCACTTAGAGAACTATGGCTACACCTTC
CASHLENYGYTF
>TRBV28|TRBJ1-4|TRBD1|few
TGTGCCAGCAGTTTGGGACAGGGTGCAACTAATGAAAAACTGTTTTTT
CASSLGQGATNEKLFF
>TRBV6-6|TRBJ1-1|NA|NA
TGTGCCAGCAGTTACTCGATAGGGAGCACTGAAGCTTTCTTT
CASSYSIGSTEAFF
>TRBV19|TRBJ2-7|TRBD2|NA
TGTGCCAGTAGTACCTCTAGCGGGAGAACTCCCTACGAGCAGTACTTC
CASSTSSGRTPYEQYF
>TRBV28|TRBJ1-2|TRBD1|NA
TGTGCCAGTAACAGAGGGGGCGACTATGGCTACACCTTC
CASNRGGDYGYTF
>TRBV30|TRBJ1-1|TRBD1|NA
TGTGCCTGGAGAGTGGGACAGTTGAACACTGAAGCTTTCTTT
CAWRVGQLNTEAFF
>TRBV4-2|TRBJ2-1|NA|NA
TGTGCCAGCAGCCAAGAACAGATGCGAGCGGAGAAGGGAAATGAGCAGTTCTTC
CASSQEQMRAEKGNEQFF
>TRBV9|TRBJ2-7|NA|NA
TGTGCCAGCAGCGCGGGTAGGGGGAAAGCGGGGCCATACGAGCAGTACTTC
CASSAGRGKAGPYEQYF
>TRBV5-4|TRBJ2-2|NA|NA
TGTGCCAGCAGCGTTGGAGGGGGGAGGGTCGGGGAGCTGTTTTTT
CASSVGGGRVGELFF
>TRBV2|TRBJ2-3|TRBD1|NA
TGTGCCAGCGGGTCGACAGGGGGCTTCACAGATACGCAGTATTTT
CASGSTGGFTDTQYF
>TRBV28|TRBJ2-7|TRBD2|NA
TGTGCCAGCACCCTTAGCACCAGCGGGAGGTACTACGAGCAGTACTTC
CASTLSTSGRYYEQYF
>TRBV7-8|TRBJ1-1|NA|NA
TGTGCCAGCAGCCTTAGGAGGGACCTGAACACTGAAGCTTTCTTT
CASSLRRDLNTEAFF
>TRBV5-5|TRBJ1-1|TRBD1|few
TGTGCCAGCAGCTTAAGGACAGGCGAAGCTTTCTTT
CASSLRTGEAFF
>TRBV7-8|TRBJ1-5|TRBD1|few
TGTGCCAGCAGCTTGGTGGGGACAGGGGATCAGCCCCAGCATTTT
CASSLVGTGDQPQHF
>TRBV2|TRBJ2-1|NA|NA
TGTGCCAGCAGTGATCCTGATCCCACACTAGCCAATGAGCAGTTCTTC
CASSDPDPTLANEQFF
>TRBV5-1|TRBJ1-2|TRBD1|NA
TGCGCCAGCAGCTCCTCAGGGGGCGCGGAGTATGGCTACACCTTC
CASSSSGGAEYGYTF
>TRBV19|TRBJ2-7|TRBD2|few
TGTGCCAGTAGTACCGGGACTAGCGGGAGCTACGAGCAGTACTTC
CASSTGTSGSYEQYF
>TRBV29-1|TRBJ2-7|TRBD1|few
TGCAGCGTTGGACAGGGGGACTACGAGCAGTACTTC
CSVGQGDYEQYF
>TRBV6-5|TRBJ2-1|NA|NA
TGTGCCAGCAGTCGTGGGGGCTTAGGAGCCGAGCAGTTCTTC
CASSRGGLGAEQFF
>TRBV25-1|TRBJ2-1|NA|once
TGTGCCAGCAGTGAATTGACTAGGTGGAGTGAGCAGTTCTTC
CASSELTRWSEQFF
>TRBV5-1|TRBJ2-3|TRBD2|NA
TGCGCCAGCAGCTCACCTAGCGGAAACACAGATACGCAGTATTTT
CASSSPSGNTDTQYF
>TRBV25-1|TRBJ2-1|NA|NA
TGTGCCAGCAGCCGACAGAGCGCCTCTTTCTTCTTC
CASSRQSASFFF
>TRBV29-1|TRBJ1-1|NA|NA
TGCAGCGTTGAAACCGGTAGGAACACTGAAGCTTTCTTT
CSVETGRNTEAFF
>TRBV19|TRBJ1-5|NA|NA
TGTGCCAGTAGACCGAGAGATCTATCTACGCCCCAGCATTTT
CASRPRDLSTPQHF
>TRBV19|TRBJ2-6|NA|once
TGTGCCAGTAGTATTGCAGGGACACTATCTGGGGCCAACGTCCTGACTTTC
CASSIAGTLSGANVLTF
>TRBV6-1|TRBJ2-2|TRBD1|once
TGTGCCAGCAGTGAAGGGAGGACAGGGCTGACCGGGGAGCTGTTTTTT
CASSEGRTGLTGELFF
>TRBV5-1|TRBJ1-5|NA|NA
TGCGCCAGCAGCTTTGGGGGGGCTCTAGGACAGCCCCAGCATTTT
CASSFGGALGQPQHF
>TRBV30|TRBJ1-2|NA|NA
TGTGCCTGTACCAGAAGTTATGGCTACACCTTC
CACTRSYGYTF
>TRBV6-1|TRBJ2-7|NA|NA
TGTGCCAGCAGCGGAACAGCCCTTACCTACGAGCAGTACTTC
CASSGTALTYEQYF
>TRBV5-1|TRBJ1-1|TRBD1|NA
TGCGCCGGCAGCCGCAGGGGGCGCGGGGACACTGAAGCTTTCTTT
CAGSRRGRGDTEAFF
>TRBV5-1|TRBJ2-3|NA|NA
TGCGCCAGCAGCACTCAGGGTAGGGGTCTCACAGATACGCAGTATTTT
CASSTQGRGLTDTQYF